The 11 T cell receptor beta chains below come from one sample, sequenced in a study of chemoradiotherapy in HPV16-positive cancers. Profiling relied on immunoSEQ multiplex PCR, and the TCRdb table lists in-frame clones only, not all of them. The sample carries some 12,000 clones, around 87% recorded once. Specimen: blood, collected from a patient who underwent chemoradiotherapy. The receptors shown here come from a human donor with HPV-associated anogenital cancer.

This chain connects TRBV6-1 to TRBJ2-5; the match to TRBD1 covers 8 bases. The V gene's germline CDR1 is MNHNS and CDR2 SASEGT. V dropped 3 bases and J dropped 4; count of bases not matched to a gene: 7. This CDR3 contains 15 residues. DNA for the CDR3: TGTGCCAGCAGTGATCACCAGGGGGCTGCAGAGACCCAGTACTTC. It is translated as CASSDHQGAAETQYF.

The gene calls are TRBV5-4 and TRBJ1-2; maybe TRBD1 (5 bases). CDR1 is SGHNT and CDR2 is YYREEE in the germline V gene (reference sequence). The germline V and J ends were trimmed by 7 bases and 1 base, with 14 bases remaining between them. The CDR3 consists of 14 residues. The CDR3 coding sequence is TGTGCCAGCCTCCAGCAGGGCCATAACTATGGCTACACCTTC. This codes for CASLQQGHNYGYTF.

The rearrangement uses TRBV2 and TRBJ2-7; the match to TRBD1 covers 10 bases. Germline-derived CDR1 and CDR2 are SNHLY and FYNNEI. The V gene end was trimmed by 6 bases and the J gene end by 2 bases; junction bases not matched to a gene: 10. CDR3 length: 16 residues. CDR3 sequence reads: CASRKDHGQGAYEQYF. DNA for the CDR3: TGTGCCAGCAGGAAGGACCATGGACAGGGGGCCTACGAGCAGTACTTC.

This sequence joins TRBV19 and TRBJ2-3; D uncertain. Between the trimmed V and J ends, which lost 10 bases and 4 bases, there was a span of 9 bases. The germline gives CDR1 LNHDA, CDR2 SQIVND (reference sequence). CDR3 length equals 11 residues. This chain's CDR3 is CATSNPDTQYF. CDR3 nucleotides: TGTGCCACCAGTAACCCAGATACGCAGTATTTT.

The chain recombines TRBV11-2 with TRBJ1-3, with D uncertain. The V end lost 2 bases, the J end lost 0 bases, and 17 bases lay between the germline ends. The CDR3 totals 18 residues. The V gene's germline CDR1 is SGHAT and CDR2 FQNNGV. CDR3 sequence reads: CASSLRGLLSNSGNTIYF. CDR3 sequence (DNA): TGTGCCAGCAGCTTACGTGGCCTATTATCTAACTCTGGAAACACCATATATTTT.

This clone was seen once. The rearrangement uses TRBV11-2 and TRBJ2-1, with 15 bases aligning to TRBD2. The germline V gene has CDR1 SGHAT and CDR2 FQNNGV. This CDR3 spans 17 amino acids. The ends lost 4 bases at V and 4 bases at J; junction bases unmatched: 5. Here the CDR3 reads CASSSGTSGGYYNEQFF. The DNA for the CDR3 is TGTGCCAGCAGCTCGGGGACTAGCGGGGGGTATTACAATGAGCAGTTCTTC.

The V gene is TRBV30, the J gene TRBJ2-2; 14 bases line up with TRBD2. V shed 3 bases and J 6 bases; nucleotides not matched to a gene: 3. Germline CDR1 GTSNPN, CDR2 SVGIG (reference sequence). The CDR3 is 15 amino acids. The CDR3 spells CAWRGLAGAAGELFF. The CDR3 DNA reads as TGTGCCTGGAGGGGACTAGCGGGGGCAGCCGGGGAGCTGTTTTTT.

The V call is TRBV9, the J call TRBJ2-1; TRBD1 matches at 10 bases. The V and J ends lost 0 bases and 9 bases, in that order; junction bases with no gene match: 6. There are 15 residues in the CDR3. Germline V lookup: CDR1 SGDLS, CDR2 YYNGEE. CDR3 nucleotides: TGTGCCAGCAGCGTAGAATGGGACAGGGGAACTGAGCAGTTCTTC. This translates into CASSVEWDRGTEQFF.

The chain employs TRBV9 and TRBJ1-4, with a possible D match to TRBD1 (6 bases). Trimming shortened V by 2 bases and J by 4 bases, and 15 bases separated the two germline ends. The germline gives CDR1 SGDLS, CDR2 YYNGEE. This CDR3 comprises 16 residues. The CDR3 here is CASSVGREGGNEKLFF. The DNA for the CDR3 is TGTGCCAGCAGCGTGGGCCGTGAGGGGGGTAATGAAAAACTGTTTTTT.

The gene calls are TRBV5-1 and TRBJ2-3; 7 bases are a match to TRBD1. V dropped 0 bases and J dropped 1; count of bases not matched to a gene: 2. Germline lookup yields CDR1 SGHRS and CDR2 YFSETQ. The CDR3 length is 15 residues. The CDR3 loop reads CASSLEGARTDTQYF. The CDR3 DNA is TGCGCCAGCAGCTTGGAGGGGGCCCGCACAGATACGCAGTATTTT. The full variable domain, rest sourced from reference TRBV5-1 and TRBJ2-3, is KAGVTQTPRYLIKTRGQQVTLSCSPISGHRSVSWYQQTPGQGLQFLFEYFSETQRNKGNFPGRFSGRQFSNSRSEMNVSTLELGDSALYLCASSLEGARTDTQYFGPGTRLTVL.

V gene TRBV2 combines with J gene TRBJ1-5; D unresolved. The CDR3 runs to 14 residues. V was pared by 6 bases and J by 1 base, with 10 bases between. The germline gives CDR1 SNHLY, CDR2 FYNNEI. The CDR3 coding sequence is TGTGCCAGCAGCGATCGGGAAAGCAATCAGCCCCAGCATTTT. Translation gives CASSDRESNQPQHF.